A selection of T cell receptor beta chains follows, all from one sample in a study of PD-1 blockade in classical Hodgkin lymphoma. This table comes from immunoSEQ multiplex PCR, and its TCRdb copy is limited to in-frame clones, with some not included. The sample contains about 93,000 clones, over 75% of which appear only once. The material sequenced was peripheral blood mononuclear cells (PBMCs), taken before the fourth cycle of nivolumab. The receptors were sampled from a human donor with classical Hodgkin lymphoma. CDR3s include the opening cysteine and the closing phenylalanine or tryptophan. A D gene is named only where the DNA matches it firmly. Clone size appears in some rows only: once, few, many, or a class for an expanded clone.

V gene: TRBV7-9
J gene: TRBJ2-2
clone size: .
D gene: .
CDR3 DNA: TGTGCCAGCAGGAACGCCGGGGGAAACACCGGGGAGCTGTTTTTT
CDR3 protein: CASRNAGGNTGELFF

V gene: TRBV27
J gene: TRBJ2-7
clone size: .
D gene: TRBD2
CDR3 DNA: TGTGCCAGCAGCCCAGGACTAGCGGGGACCTACGAGCAGTACTTC
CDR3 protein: CASSPGLAGTYEQYF

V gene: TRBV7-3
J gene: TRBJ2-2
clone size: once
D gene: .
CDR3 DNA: TGTGCCAGCAGCTTCGGCGGGGCGAACACCGGGGAGCTGTTTTTT
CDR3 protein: CASSFGGANTGELFF

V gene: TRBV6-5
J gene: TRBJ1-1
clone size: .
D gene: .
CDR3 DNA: TGTGCCAGCAGTTACGGGGGCGACGGTGAAGCTTTCTTT
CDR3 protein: CASSYGGDGEAFF

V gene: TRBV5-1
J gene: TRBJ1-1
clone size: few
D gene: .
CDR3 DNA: TGCGCCAGCAGCTTTGGCAGCTTAATGAACACTGAAGCTTTCTTT
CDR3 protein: CASSFGSLMNTEAFF

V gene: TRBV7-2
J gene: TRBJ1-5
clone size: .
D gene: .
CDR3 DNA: TGTGCCAGCAGCCTTTTCAGGGTAGGGAGCAATCAGCCCCAGCATTTT
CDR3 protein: CASSLFRVGSNQPQHF

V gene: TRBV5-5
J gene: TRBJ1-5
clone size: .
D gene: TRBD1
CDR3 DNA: TGTGCCAGCAGCCCGGGGACAGGGTATGGGGATCAGCCCCAGCATTTT
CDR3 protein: CASSPGTGYGDQPQHF

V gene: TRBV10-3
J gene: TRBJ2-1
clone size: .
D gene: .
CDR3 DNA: TGTGCCACAGGGGCTAACTACAATGAGCAGTTCTTC
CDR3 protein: CATGANYNEQFF

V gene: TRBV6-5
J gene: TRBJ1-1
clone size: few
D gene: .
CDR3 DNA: TGTGCCAGCAGTTCCCCGATAAGTCCTGTGGAAGCTTTCTTT
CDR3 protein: CASSSPISPVEAFF

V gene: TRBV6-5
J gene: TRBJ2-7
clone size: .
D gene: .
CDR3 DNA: TGTGCCAGCAGTCGGGGCATTGGGTCCTACGAGCAGTACTTC
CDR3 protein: CASSRGIGSYEQYF

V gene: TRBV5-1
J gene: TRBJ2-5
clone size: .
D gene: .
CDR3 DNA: TGCGCCAGCAGCTTGGCGGCTAGCGTTCCCCAAGAGACCCAGTACTTC
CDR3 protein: CASSLAASVPQETQYF

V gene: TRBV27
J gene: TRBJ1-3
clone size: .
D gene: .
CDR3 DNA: TGTGCCAGCAGTTTATTGGCAGGCTCTGGAAACACCATATATTTT
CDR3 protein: CASSLLAGSGNTIYF

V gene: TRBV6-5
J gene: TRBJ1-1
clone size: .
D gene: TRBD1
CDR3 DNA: TGTGCCAGCAGTGCGACAGGGGGAGGCACTGAAGCTTTCTTT
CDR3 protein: CASSATGGGTEAFF

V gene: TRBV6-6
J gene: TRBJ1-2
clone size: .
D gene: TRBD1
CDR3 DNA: TGTGCCAGCAGTTTTAACCGGGACAGCTCCTATGGCTACACCTTC
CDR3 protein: CASSFNRDSSYGYTF

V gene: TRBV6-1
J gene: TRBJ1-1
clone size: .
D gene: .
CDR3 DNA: TGTGCCAGCAGCCGGGACTCGGTGGGTGAAGCTTTCTTT
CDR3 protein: CASSRDSVGEAFF

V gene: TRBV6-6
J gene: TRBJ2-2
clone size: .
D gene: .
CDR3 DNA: TGTGCCAGCAGTACGACAGACACCGGGGAGCTGTTTTTT
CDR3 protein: CASSTTDTGELFF

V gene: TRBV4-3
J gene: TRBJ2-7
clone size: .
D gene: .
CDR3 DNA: TGCGCCAGCAGCCGCAAAGCGAACCCCACAGGGAAGGCCGACGAGCAGTACTTC
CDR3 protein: CASSRKANPTGKADEQYF

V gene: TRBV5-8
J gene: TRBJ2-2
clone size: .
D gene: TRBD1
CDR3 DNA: TGTGCCAGCAGCCTCTCCCGGGACAGGGTCCCCGGGGAGCTGTTTTTT
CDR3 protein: CASSLSRDRVPGELFF

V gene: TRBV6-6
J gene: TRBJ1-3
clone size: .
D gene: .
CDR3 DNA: TGTGCCAGCAGTTATCTGGGGCAAAACACCATATATTTT
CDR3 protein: CASSYLGQNTIYF

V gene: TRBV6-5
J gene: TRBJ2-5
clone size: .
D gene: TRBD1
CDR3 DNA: TGTGCCAGCAGTTGGACAGGGGGCAGAGAGACCCAGTACTTC
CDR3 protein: CASSWTGGRETQYF

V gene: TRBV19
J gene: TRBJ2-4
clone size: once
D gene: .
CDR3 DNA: TGTGCCAGTACCCGGGGAAGAGAAAACATTCAGTACTTC
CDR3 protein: CASTRGRENIQYF

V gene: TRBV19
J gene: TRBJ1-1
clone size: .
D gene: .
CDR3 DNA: TGTGCCACCGAAGCCGCAGGGATTCCCACTGAAGCTTTCTTT
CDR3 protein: CATEAAGIPTEAFF

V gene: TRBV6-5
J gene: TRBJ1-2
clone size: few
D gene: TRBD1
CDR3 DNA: TGTGCCAGCAGTTACTCAGCAGGGGGCCATGGCTACACCTTC
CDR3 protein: CASSYSAGGHGYTF

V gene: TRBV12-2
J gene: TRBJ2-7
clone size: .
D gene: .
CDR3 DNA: TGTGCAAGTCGCTTTTCGCCGGGACAGGGTCCCCTTCCCCCCTACGAGCAGTACTTC
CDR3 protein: CASRFSPGQGPLPPYEQYF

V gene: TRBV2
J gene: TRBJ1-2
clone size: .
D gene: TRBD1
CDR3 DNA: TGTGCCAGTGGGACAGGGGGCTTTGGCTACACCTTC
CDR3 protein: CASGTGGFGYTF

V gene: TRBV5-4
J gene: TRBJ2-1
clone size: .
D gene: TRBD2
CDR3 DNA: TGTGCCAGCAGCCTTAGCGGGGGGATGTACAATGAGCAGTTCTTC
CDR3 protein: CASSLSGGMYNEQFF

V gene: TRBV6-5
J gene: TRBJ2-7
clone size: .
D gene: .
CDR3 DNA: TGTGCCAGCAGCAATACAGGGATCCCCCCCTACGAGCAGTACTTC
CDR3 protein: CASSNTGIPPYEQYF

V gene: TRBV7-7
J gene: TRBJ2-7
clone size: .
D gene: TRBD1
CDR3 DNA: TGTGCCAGCAGCTCCGGGACAGGTGTCTCCTACGAGCAGTACTTC
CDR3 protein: CASSSGTGVSYEQYF

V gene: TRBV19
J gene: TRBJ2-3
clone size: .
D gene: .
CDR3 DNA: TGTGCCAGTAGTAGCCAATCCACAGATACGCAGTATTTT
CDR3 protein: CASSSQSTDTQYF

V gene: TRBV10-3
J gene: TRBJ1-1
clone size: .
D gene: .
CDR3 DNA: TGTGCCATCAGTGAGTCGGTGCAAAAGGGCACTGAAGCTTTCTTT
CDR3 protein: CAISESVQKGTEAFF

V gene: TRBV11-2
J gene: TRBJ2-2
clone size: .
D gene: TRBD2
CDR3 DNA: TGTGCCAGCAGCTTACGGGGGCCCGGGGGGGCAGACACCGGGGAGCTGTTTTTT
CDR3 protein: CASSLRGPGGADTGELFF

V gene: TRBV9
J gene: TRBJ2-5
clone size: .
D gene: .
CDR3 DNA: TGTGCCAGCAGCGAGGGCAATCAGGAGACCCAGTACTTC
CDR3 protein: CASSEGNQETQYF

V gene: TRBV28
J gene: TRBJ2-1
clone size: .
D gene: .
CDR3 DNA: TGTGCCAGCAGCTCCTCAGGGAGTGAGCAGTTCTTC
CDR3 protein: CASSSSGSEQFF

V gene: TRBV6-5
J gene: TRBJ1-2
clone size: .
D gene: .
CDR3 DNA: TGTGCCAGCAGACAGGGTGGGGCCTATGGCTACACCTTC
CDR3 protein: CASRQGGAYGYTF

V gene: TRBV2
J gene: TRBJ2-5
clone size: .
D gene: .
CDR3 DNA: TGTGCCAGCAGTGAACTGTCCCAAGAGACCCAGTACTTC
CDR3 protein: CASSELSQETQYF

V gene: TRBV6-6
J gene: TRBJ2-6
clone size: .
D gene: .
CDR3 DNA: TGTGCCGCAGGAGGGATCTCTGGGGCCAACGTCCTGACTTTC
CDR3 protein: CAAGGISGANVLTF

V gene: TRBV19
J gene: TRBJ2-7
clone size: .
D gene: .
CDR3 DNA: TGTGCCAGTAGTATAGTGGATAGCGGCTACGAGCAGTACTTC
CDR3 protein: CASSIVDSGYEQYF

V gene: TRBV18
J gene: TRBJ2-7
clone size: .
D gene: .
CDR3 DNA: TGTGCCAGCTCATTAGTTCCGGCCTACGAGCAGTACTTC
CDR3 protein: CASSLVPAYEQYF

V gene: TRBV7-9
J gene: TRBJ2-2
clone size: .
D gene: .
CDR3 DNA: TGTGCCAGCAGCGTACACAGGGACCAAAACACCGGGGAGCTGTTTTTT
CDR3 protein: CASSVHRDQNTGELFF

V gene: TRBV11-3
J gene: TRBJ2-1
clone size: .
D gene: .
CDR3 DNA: TGTGCCAGCAGCTTAATGCCACCCGAGGTGGGAAATGAGCAGTTCTTC
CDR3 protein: CASSLMPPEVGNEQFF

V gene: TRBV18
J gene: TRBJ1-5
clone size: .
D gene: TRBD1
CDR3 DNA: TGTGCCAGCTCGCCGGACAGGGGTAATCAGCCCCAGCATTTT
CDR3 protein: CASSPDRGNQPQHF

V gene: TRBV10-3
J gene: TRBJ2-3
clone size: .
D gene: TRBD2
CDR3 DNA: TGTGCCACAGCCCCCGGGACTAGCGGGGCCCTCCGTAGCACAGATACGCAGTATTTT
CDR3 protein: CATAPGTSGALRSTDTQYF

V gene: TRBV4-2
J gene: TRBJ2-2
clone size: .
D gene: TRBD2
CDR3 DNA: TGTGCCAGCAGCCATACCCTAGCGGGAGCGCGGACCGGGGAGCTGTTTTTT
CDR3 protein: CASSHTLAGARTGELFF

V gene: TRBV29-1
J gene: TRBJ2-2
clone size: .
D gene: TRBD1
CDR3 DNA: TGCAGCGTCGGGGCAGGGGGCACCACCGGGGAGCTGTTTTTT
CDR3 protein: CSVGAGGTTGELFF

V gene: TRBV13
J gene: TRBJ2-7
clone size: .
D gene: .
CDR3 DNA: TGTGCCAGCACCGATTGGCGTAGCCCTAACGAGCAGTACTTC
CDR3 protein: CASTDWRSPNEQYF

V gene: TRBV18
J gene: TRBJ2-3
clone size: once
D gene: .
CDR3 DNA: TGTGCCAGCTCACCACCGACCGGGAGTTTTGGGGATACGCAGTATTTT
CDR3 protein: CASSPPTGSFGDTQYF

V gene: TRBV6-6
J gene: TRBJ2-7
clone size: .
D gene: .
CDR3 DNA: TGTGCCAGCAGACCTGGACAGTATCACGAGCAGTACTTC
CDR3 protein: CASRPGQYHEQYF

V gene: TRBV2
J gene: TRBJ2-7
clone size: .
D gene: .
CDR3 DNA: TGTGCCAGCAACGGCCCCCGGGACGGATTCTCCTACGAGCAGTACTTC
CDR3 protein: CASNGPRDGFSYEQYF

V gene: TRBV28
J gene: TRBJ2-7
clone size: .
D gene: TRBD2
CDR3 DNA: TGTGCCAGCAGTTTGCCCCACGGGGCGGGAGGGATGGTCGAGCAGTACTTC
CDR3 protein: CASSLPHGAGGMVEQYF

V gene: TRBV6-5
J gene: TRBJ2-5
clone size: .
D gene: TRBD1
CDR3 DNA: TGTGCCAGCAGAGAGACAGGGTTGGTCAGAGAGACCCAGTACTTC
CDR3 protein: CASRETGLVRETQYF